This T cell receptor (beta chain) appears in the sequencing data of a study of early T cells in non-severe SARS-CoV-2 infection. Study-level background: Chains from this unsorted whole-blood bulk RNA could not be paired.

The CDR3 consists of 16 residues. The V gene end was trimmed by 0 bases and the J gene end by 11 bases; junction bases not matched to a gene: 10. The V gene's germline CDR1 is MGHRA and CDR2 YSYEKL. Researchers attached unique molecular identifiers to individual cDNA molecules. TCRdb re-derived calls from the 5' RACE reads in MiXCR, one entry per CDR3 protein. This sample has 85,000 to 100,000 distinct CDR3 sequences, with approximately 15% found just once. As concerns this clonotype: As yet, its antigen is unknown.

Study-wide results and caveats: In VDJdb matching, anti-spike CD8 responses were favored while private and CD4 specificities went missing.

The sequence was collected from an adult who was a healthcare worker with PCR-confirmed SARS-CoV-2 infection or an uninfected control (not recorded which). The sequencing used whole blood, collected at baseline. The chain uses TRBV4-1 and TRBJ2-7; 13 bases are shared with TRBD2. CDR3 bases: TGCGCCAGCAGCCAAGAATCTGGGACTAGCGGGATTAGAAAGTACTTC. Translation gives CASSQESGTSGIRKYF.